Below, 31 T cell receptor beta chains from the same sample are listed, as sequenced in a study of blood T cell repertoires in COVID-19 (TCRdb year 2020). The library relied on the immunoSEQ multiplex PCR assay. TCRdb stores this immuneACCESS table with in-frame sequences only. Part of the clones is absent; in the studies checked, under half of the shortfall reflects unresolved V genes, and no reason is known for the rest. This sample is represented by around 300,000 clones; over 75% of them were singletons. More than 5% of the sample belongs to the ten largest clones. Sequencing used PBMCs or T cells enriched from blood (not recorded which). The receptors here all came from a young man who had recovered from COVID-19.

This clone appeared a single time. The CDR3 loop reads CASSDRGGNTGELFF. The CDR3 DNA sequence: TGTGCCAGCAGCGACAGGGGTGGGAACACCGGGGAGCTGTTTTTT. The J gene is TRBJ2-2, the V gene TRBV6-5; 8 nucleotides match TRBD1. Germline loops: CDR1 MNHEY, CDR2 SVGAGI. With 6 bases clipped from V and 1 base from J, the junction kept 4 bases outside the gene matches. The CDR3 loop spans 15 amino acids.

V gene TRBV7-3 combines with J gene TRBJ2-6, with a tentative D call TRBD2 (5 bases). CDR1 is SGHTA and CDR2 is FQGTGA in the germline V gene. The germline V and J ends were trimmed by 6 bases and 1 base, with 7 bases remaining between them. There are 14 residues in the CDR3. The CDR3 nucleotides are TGTGCCAGCAGGAGGGAGTCTGGGGCCAACGTCCTGACTTTC. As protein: CASRRESGANVLTF.

The CDR3: CASSPGFYNEQFF. CDR3 in DNA: TGCGCCAGCAGCCCGGGTTTCTACAATGAGCAGTTCTTC. The V call is TRBV4-1, the J call TRBJ2-1; D is unresolved. Germline V lookup: CDR1 MGHRA, CDR2 YSYEKL. Trimming removed 4 bases from V and 3 bases from J, with 7 bases in between. This CDR3 has 13 amino acids.

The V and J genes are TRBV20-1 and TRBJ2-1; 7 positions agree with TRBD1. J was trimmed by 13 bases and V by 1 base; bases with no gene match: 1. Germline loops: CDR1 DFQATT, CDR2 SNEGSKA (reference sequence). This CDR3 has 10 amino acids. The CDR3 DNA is TGCAGTGCTAGAGGACAGGGTCAGTTCTTC. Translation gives CSARGQGQFF.

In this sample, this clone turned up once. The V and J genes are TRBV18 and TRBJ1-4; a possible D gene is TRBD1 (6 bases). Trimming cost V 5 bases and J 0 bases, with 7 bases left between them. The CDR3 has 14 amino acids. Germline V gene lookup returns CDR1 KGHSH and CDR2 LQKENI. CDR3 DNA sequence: TGTGCCAGCTCAGCAGGGGCAACTAATGAAAAACTGTTTTTT. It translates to CASSAGATNEKLFF.

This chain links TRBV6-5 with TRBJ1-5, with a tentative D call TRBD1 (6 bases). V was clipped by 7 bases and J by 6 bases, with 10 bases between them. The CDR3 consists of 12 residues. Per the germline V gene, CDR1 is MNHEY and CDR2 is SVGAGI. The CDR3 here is CASNRAGQPQHF. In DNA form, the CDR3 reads TGTGCCAGCAACAGGGCCGGTCAGCCCCAGCATTTT.

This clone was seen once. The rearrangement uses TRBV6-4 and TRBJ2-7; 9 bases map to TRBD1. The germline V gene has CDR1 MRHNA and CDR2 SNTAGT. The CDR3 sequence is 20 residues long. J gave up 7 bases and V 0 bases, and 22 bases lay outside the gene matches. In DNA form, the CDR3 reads TGTGCCAGCAGTGACTCGATCTTCCATCTCTCTCGGGACAGGGAATTGGAGCAGTACTTC. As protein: CASSDSIFHLSRDRELEQYF.

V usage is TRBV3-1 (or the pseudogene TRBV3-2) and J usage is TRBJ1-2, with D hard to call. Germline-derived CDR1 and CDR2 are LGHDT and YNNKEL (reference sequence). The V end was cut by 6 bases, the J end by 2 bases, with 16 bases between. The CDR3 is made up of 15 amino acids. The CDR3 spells CASSPASEGNYGYTF. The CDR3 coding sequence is TGTGCCAGCAGTCCCGCCTCGGAGGGCAACTATGGCTACACCTTC.

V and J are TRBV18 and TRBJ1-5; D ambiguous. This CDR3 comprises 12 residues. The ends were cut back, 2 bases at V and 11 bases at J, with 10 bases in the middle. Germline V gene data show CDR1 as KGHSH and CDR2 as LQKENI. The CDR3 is CASSPEHQTQHF. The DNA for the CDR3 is TGTGCCAGCTCACCAGAACACCAGACCCAGCATTTT.

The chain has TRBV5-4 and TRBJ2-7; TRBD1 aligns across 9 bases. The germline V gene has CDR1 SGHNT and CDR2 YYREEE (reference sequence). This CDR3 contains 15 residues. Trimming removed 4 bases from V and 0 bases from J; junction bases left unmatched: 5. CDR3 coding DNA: TGTGCCAGCAGCACCGGACAGGGGACCTCCTACGAGCAGTACTTC. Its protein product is CASSTGQGTSYEQYF.

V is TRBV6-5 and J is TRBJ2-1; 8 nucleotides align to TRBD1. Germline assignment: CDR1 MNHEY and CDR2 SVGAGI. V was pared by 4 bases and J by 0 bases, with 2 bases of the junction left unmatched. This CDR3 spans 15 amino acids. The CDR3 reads CASSLTGDSYNEQFF. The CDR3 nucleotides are TGTGCCAGCAGTTTGACAGGGGACTCCTACAATGAGCAGTTCTTC.

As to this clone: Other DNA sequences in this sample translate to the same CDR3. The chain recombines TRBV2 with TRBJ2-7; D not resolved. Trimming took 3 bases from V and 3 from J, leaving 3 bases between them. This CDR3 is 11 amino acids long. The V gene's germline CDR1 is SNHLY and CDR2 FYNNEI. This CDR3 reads CASSDNYEQYF. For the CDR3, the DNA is TGTGCCAGCAGTGACAACTACGAGCAGTACTTC.

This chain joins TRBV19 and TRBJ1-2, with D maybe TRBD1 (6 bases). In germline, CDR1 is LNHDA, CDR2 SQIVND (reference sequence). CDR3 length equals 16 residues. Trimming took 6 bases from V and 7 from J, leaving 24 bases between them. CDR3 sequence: CASSRVTGTTGSGYTF. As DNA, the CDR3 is TGTGCCAGTAGCAGGGTTACCGGGACAACGGGAAGTGGCTACACCTTC.

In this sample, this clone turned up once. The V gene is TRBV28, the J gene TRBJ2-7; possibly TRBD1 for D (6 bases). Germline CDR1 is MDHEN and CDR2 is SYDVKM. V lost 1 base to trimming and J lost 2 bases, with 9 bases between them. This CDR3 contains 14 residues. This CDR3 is CASSLSQGAYEQYF. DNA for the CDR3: TGTGCCAGCAGTTTATCACAGGGAGCCTACGAGCAGTACTTC.

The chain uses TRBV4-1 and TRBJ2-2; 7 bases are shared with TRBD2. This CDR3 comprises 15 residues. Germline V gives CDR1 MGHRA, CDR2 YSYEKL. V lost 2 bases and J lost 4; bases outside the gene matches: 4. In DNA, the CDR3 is TGCGCCAGCAGCCAACCGGGACTACCCACCGGGGAGCTGTTTTTT. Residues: CASSQPGLPTGELFF.

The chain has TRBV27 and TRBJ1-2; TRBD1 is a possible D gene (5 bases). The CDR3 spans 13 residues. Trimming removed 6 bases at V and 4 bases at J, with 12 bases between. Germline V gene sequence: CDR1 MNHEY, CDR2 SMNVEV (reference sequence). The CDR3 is CASSTREGYGYTF. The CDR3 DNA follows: TGTGCCAGCAGCACCAGGGAAGGCTATGGCTACACCTTC.

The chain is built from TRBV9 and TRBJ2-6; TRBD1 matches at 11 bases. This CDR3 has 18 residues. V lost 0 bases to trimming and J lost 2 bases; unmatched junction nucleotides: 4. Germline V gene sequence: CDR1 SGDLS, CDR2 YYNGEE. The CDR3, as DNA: TGTGCCAGCAGCGTAGGCGGACAGGGGGCGACTGGGGCCAACGTCCTGACTTTC. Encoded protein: CASSVGGQGATGANVLTF.

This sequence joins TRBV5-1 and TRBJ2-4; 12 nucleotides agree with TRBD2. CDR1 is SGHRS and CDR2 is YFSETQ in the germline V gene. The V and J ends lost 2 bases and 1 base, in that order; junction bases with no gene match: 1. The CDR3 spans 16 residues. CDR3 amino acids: CASSLTSGGAKNIQYF. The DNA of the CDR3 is TGCGCCAGCAGCTTAACTAGCGGGGGGGCCAAAAACATTCAGTACTTC. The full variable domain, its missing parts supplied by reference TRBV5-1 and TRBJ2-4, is KAGVTQTPRYLIKTRGQQVTLSCSPISGHRSVSWYQQTPGQGLQFLFEYFSETQRNKGNFPGRFSGRQFSNSRSEMNVSTLELGDSALYLCASSLTSGGAKNIQYFGAGTRLSVL.

This CDR3 is CASSLGGGEQYF. The CDR3, as DNA: TGTGCCAGCAGTTTAGGGGGAGGCGAGCAGTACTTC. The chain links TRBV12-3 or TRBV12-4 to TRBJ2-7, with a possible D match to TRBD2 (6 bases). Trimming left V 1 base short and J 6 bases short, with 7 bases between. The CDR3 has 12 amino acids.

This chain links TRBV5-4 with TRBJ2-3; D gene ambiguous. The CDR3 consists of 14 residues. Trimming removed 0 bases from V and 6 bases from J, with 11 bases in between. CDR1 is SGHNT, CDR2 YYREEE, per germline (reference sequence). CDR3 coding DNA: TGTGCCAGCAGCTTGGAGACAAACGAGGATACGCAGTATTTT. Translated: CASSLETNEDTQYF.

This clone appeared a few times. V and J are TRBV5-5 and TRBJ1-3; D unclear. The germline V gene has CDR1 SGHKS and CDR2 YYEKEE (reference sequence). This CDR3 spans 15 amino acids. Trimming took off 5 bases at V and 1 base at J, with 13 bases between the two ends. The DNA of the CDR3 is TGTGCCAGCAGGACTTTTGTAGGTTCTGGAAACACCATATATTTT. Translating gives CASRTFVGSGNTIYF.

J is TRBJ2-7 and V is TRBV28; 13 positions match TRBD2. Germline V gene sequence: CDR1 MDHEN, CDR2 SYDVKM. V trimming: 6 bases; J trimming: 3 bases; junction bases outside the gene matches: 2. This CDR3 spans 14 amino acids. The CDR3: CASSRTSGGYEQYF. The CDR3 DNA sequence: TGTGCCAGCAGCCGGACTAGCGGGGGCTACGAGCAGTACTTC.

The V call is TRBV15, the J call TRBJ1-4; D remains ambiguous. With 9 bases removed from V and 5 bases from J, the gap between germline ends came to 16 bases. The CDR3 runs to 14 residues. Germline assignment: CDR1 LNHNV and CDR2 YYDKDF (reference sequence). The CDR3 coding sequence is TGTGCCACGGAGGAGGGAGCTCCGAATGAAAAACTGTTTTTT. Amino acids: CATEEGAPNEKLFF. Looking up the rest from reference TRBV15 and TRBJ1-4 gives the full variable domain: DAMVIQNPRYQVTQFGKPVTLSCSQTLNHNVMYWYQQKSSQAPKLLFHYYDKDFNNEADTPDNFQSRRPNTSFCFLDIRSPGLGDTAMYLCATEEGAPNEKLFFGSGTQLSVL.

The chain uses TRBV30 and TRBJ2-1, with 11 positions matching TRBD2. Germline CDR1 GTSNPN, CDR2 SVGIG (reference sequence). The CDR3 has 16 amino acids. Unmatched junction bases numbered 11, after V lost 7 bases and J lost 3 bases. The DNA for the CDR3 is TGTGCCTCCTCTTCTAGCGGGGGGTCTCACTACAATGAGCAGTTCTTC. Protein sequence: CASSSSGGSHYNEQFF.

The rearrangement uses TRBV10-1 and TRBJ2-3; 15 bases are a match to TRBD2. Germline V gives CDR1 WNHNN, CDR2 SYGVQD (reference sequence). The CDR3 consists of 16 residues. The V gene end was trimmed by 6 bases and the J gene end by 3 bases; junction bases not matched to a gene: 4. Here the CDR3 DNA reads TGCGCCAGCAGCGGGACTAGCGGGGGGCTAACAGATACGCAGTATTTT. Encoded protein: CASSGTSGGLTDTQYF.

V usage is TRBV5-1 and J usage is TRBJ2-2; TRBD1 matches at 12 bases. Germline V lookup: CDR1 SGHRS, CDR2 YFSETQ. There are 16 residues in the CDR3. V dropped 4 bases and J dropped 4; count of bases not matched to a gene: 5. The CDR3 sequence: CASSAGQGAITGELFF. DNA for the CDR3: TGCGCCAGCAGCGCGGGACAGGGGGCGATCACCGGGGAGCTGTTTTTT.

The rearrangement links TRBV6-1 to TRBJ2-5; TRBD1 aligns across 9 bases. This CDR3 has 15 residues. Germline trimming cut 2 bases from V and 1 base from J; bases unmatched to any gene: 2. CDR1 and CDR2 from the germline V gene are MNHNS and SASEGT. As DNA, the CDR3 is TGTGCCAGCAGTGAACAGACAGGGGGCCAAGAGACCCAGTACTTC. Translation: CASSEQTGGQETQYF.

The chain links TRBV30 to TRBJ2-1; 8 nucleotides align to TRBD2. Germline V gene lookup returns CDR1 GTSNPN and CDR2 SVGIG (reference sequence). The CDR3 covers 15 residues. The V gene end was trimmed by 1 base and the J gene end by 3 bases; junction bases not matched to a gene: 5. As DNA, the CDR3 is TGTGCCTGGAGTGGAGCGGGGGAAGACTACAATGAGCAGTTCTTC. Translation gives CAWSGAGEDYNEQFF.

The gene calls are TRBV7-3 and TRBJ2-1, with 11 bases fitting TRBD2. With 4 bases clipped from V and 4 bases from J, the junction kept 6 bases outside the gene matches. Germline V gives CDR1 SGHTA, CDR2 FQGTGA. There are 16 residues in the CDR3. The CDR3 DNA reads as TGTGCCAGCAGCTCAGTTCTAGCGGGGGGTTACAATGAGCAGTTCTTC. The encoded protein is CASSSVLAGGYNEQFF.

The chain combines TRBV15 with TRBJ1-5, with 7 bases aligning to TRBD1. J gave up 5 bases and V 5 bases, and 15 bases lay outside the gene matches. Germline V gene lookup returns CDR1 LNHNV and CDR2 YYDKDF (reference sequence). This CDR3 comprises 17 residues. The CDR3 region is CATSGGAARRGDQPQHF. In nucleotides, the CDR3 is TGTGCCACCAGCGGAGGGGCCGCCCGCAGGGGGGATCAGCCCCAGCATTTT.

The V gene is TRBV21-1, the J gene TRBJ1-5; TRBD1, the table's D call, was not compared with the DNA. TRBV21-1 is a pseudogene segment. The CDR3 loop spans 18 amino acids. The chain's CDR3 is CASKITAFPPYSNQPQHF. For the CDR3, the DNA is TGTGCCAGCAAGATCACAGCTTTCCCACCTTATAGCAATCAGCCCCAGCATTTT.